This T cell receptor (beta chain) is drawn from a study of T cells after yellow fever vaccination. Findings and limits, study-wide: Repertoires obtained by FACS sorting could include abundant clonotypes that entered as contaminants from the bulk population. It was a small share of clonotypes that appeared in both CD4 and CD8 compartments.

This clonotype showed up just a few times. Its matching antigen is unknown. V lost 3 bases, J lost 4 bases, and 6 bases stayed unmatched. Germline assignment: CDR1 LGHNA and CDR2 YNFKEQ. CDR3 length equals 15 residues. For TCR, cDNA came from 5'RACE template switching, which added a universal primer site and UMIs. TCRdb analysed the 5' RACE reads with MiXCR anew, one entry per CDR3 protein. The profile shows some 250,000 distinct CDR3 sequences, around 7% of them singletons. The gene calls are TRBV4-2 and TRBJ2-5; TRBD2 aligns across 9 bases. The origin of this receptor is a man aged 25 to 45 who received the YFV17D yellow fever vaccine. The sequencing here drew on CD4+ T cells sorted from PBMCs, taken 15 days after the yellow fever booster vaccination. The CDR3 spells CASSHGIAGVETQYF. The CDR3 nucleotides read TGTGCCAGCAGCCATGGAATAGCGGGAGTAGAGACCCAGTACTTC.